This TCR beta chain was found in a study of siplizumab effects on memory and regulatory T cells. This CDR3 comprises 15 residues. The V end lost 5 bases, the J end lost 7 bases, and 20 bases lay between the germline ends. The V gene's germline CDR1 is SGHTA and CDR2 FQGNSA. The protocol was immunoSEQ multiplex PCR, while the TCRdb copy is restricted to in-frame clones and leaves out a portion. Of about 100,000 clones listed, 75% to 95% are singletons. The TCR comes from a human donor in good health. This chain uses TRBV7-2 with TRBJ1-1; D might be TRBD1 (6 bases). The material sequenced was CD4+ T cells sorted from blood. The CDR3 nucleotides are TGTGCCAGCAGCATAGATTTCTCAGGGGCGGATGAAGCTTTCTTT. Its translation: CASSIDFSGADEAFF.